This TCR beta chain emerged from a study of blood T cell repertoires in COVID-19 (dated by TCRdb to the early 2020s). A note on the overall study: Collaborator samples came from the United States, Italy and Spain and covered acute and convalescent phases of COVID-19. Sample metadata almost always included a de-identified subject ID, COVID-19 status, age in years and sex. Where HLA class I and class II types were available, the types were taken from metadata supplied by the sample provider, not from assay-based typing. The dataset comprised deeply sampled blood TCRbeta repertoires from subjects exposed to, actively infected with, or recovered from COVID-19. A freely available public database, intended as a resource for researchers studying the immune response to SARS-CoV-2, is where the repertoires were released. The prospective study material was composed of cDNA or gDNA derived from T cells, B-cell-depleted T cells, or PBMCs. The samples were drawn from the first 160 participants of the ongoing ImmuneRACE study and from about 1,200 subjects provided by 6 global collaborators. Results and caveats for the whole study, not just this receptor: Clinical and demographic metadata were provided uncurated, with the amount varying by source and participant.

Looking up the germline V gene yields CDR1 MNHEY and CDR2 SVGEGT. The CDR3 numbers 13 residues from cysteine through phenylalanine. Only the CDR3 portion is preserved as DNA: 39 bases, with reading frame beginning at the first base. At the junction V is shortened by 5 bases and J by 5 bases; bases outside the gene matches: 1. Participants in the prospective study were enrolled through a virtual design, were aged about 18 to 89 years, and lived in some 24 United States geographic areas. In the prospective study, cohorts were assigned on the basis of participant-reported clinical history obtained from a screening survey and a study questionnaire. Recovered participants in ImmuneRACE Cohort 3 were defined as having two consecutive negative NP/OP PCR tests, clearance from a healthcare professional, or resolution of symptoms. Mobile phlebotomists in the prospective study collected whole blood, serum and a nasopharyngeal or oropharyngeal swab from every participant. Additional blood draws and questionnaires over an approximately two-month period could optionally be provided by prospective study participants. Before DNA extraction, blood samples from the prospective study were shipped at room temperature or frozen.

TCRbeta CDR3 regions were amplified from genomic DNA by means of the immunoSEQ Assay, a bias-controlled multiplex PCR. The original methods were these. Nucleated cell counts per sample were estimated from amplification of reference gene primers within the assay. To quantify the absolute abundance of each unique TCRbeta CDR3 rearrangement, sequence reads were collapsed and filtered. For each sample, productive Simpson clonality was calculated as the square root of Simpson's diversity index across productive rearrangements. In its TCRdb copy, this immuneACCESS table keeps in-frame sequences only and misses some clones. Where compared with another copy, unresolved V genes explain less than half of these, and the others have no known cause. V and J calls and clone size are as listed in that table; D and trimming were resolved from the DNA. Recorded for this sample are approximately 200,000 clones; around 90% of them occurred a single time. The ten most abundant clones make up 2% to 2.5% of the sample.

This clone came up once. Its antigen is currently not known. Base-call qualities are not available, and no considerably larger clone is one nucleotide away. The chain is assembled from TRBV6-2 or TRBV6-3 and TRBJ2-1, with 9 central nucleotides matching TRBD2. The receptor was isolated from a young woman who had recovered from COVID-19. The sample was PBMCs or T cells enriched from blood (not recorded which). CDR3 loop: CASSRLADNEQFF. The DNA is as follows: TGTGCCAGCAGTCGACTAGCGGACAATGAGCAGTTCTTC.